This T cell receptor beta chain was identified in a study of T cell responses to AZD1222 COVID-19 vaccine. Whole-study findings and limits: AZD1222 recipients seropositive at baseline numbered only six or seven.

Profiling relied on immunoSEQ multiplex PCR, and the TCRdb table lists in-frame clones only, not all of them. The table has about 180,000 clones, roughly 91% seen once. This clone has a single count. Its specificity is not known. Germline V CDR1 and CDR2: GTSNPN, SVGIG (reference sequence). The V gene lost 1 base and the J gene lost 9 bases, with 7 bases spanning the gap. The CDR3 has 11 residues. V usage is TRBV30 and J usage is TRBJ1-3; D is uncertain. This clonotype was sampled from an adult in good health. This specimen was peripheral blood, taken on day 0 of AZD1222 vaccination. CDR3 coding DNA: TGTGCCTGGAGTGAACGGAGCACCATATATTTT. This encodes CAWSERSTIYF.